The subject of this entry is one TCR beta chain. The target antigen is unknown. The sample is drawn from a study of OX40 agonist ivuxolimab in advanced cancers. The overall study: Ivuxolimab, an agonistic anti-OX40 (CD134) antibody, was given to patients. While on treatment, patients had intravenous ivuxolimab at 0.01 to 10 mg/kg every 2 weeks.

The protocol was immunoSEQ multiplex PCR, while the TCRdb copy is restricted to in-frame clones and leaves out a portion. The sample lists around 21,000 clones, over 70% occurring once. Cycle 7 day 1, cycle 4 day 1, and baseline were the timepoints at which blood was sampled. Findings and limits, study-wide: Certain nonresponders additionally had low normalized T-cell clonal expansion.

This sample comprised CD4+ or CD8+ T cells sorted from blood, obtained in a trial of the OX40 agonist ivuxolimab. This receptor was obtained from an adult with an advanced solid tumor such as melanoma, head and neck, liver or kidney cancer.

The chain's CDR3 is CASSSSPQGTDTQYF. CDR3 coding DNA: TGTGCCAGCAGCTCCTCCCCCCAGGGCACAGATACGCAGTATTTT. The J gene is TRBJ2-3, the V gene TRBV7-6; D gene uncertain. The germline V and J ends were trimmed by 4 bases and 1 base, with 12 bases remaining between them. The V gene's germline CDR1 is SGHVS and CDR2 FNYEAQ. This CDR3 has 15 amino acids.